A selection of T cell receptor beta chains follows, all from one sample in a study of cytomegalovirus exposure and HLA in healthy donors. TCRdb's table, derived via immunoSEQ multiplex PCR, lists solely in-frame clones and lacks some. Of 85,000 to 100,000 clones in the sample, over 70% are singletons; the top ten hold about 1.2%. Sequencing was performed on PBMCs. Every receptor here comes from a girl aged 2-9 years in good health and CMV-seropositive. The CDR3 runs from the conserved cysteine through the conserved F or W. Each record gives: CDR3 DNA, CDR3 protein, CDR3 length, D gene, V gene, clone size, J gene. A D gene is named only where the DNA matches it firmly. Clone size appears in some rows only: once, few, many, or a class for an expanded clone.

CDR3 DNA: TGTGCCAGCAGTTTGCCGACAGGGTCGAGCTCTGGAAACACCATATATTTT
CDR3 protein: CASSLPTGSSSGNTIYF
CDR3 length: 17
D gene: TRBD1
V gene: TRBV28
clone size: NA
J gene: TRBJ1-3

CDR3 DNA: TGTGCCAGCAGTCTCGGGAACACCGGGGAGCTGTTTTTT
CDR3 protein: CASSLGNTGELFF
CDR3 length: 13
D gene: NA
V gene: TRBV5-6
clone size: NA
J gene: TRBJ2-2

CDR3 DNA: TGTGCCAGCAGCCCCCCAGACTATTCATTCTCCGAGCAGTACTTC
CDR3 protein: CASSPPDYSFSEQYF
CDR3 length: 15
D gene: NA
V gene: TRBV4-2
clone size: NA
J gene: TRBJ2-7

CDR3 DNA: TGTGCCAGCAGCGTCAGCGGGAGATTCGACGAGCAGTACTTC
CDR3 protein: CASSVSGRFDEQYF
CDR3 length: 14
D gene: TRBD2
V gene: TRBV27
clone size: NA
J gene: TRBJ2-7

CDR3 DNA: TGCAGTGCTTTGTCTTATTATGGCTACACCTTC
CDR3 protein: CSALSYYGYTF
CDR3 length: 11
D gene: NA
V gene: TRBV20-1
clone size: NA
J gene: TRBJ1-2

CDR3 DNA: TGTGCCAGCAGACTAGCGGGAGGGGGAGAGACCCAGTACTTC
CDR3 protein: CASRLAGGGETQYF
CDR3 length: 14
D gene: TRBD2
V gene: TRBV27
clone size: NA
J gene: TRBJ2-5

CDR3 DNA: TGTGCCAGCAGCCCAGGGACAGGGGAAAGCGGCAATCAGCCCCAGCATTTT
CDR3 protein: CASSPGTGESGNQPQHF
CDR3 length: 17
D gene: TRBD1
V gene: TRBV9
clone size: NA
J gene: TRBJ1-5

CDR3 DNA: TGCGCCAGCAGCTTAGGACATTGGGAAGAGACCCAGTACTTC
CDR3 protein: CASSLGHWEETQYF
CDR3 length: 14
D gene: NA
V gene: TRBV5-1
clone size: few
J gene: TRBJ2-5

CDR3 DNA: TGTGCCAGCATCTCACTTCGTACGGAGGGCACTGAAGCTTTCTTT
CDR3 protein: CASISLRTEGTEAFF
CDR3 length: 15
D gene: NA
V gene: TRBV6-5
clone size: NA
J gene: TRBJ1-1

CDR3 DNA: TGTGCCAGCAGTTTACGGGGCTCTGGGGCCAACGTCCTGACTTTC
CDR3 protein: CASSLRGSGANVLTF
CDR3 length: 15
D gene: NA
V gene: TRBV27
clone size: once
J gene: TRBJ2-6

CDR3 DNA: TGCGCCAGCAGCATGGACGGAGCTAACTATGGCTACACCTTC
CDR3 protein: CASSMDGANYGYTF
CDR3 length: 14
D gene: NA
V gene: TRBV5-1
clone size: NA
J gene: TRBJ1-2

CDR3 DNA: TGTGCCAGCAGAGGGACAGCCTCATCTGGAAACACCATATATTTT
CDR3 protein: CASRGTASSGNTIYF
CDR3 length: 15
D gene: TRBD1
V gene: TRBV6-5
clone size: once
J gene: TRBJ1-3

CDR3 DNA: TGTGCCAGTAGTATGGGCCCAACAGGGCCAGATGTTCAGCCCCAGCATTTT
CDR3 protein: CASSMGPTGPDVQPQHF
CDR3 length: 17
D gene: NA
V gene: TRBV19
clone size: NA
J gene: TRBJ1-5

CDR3 DNA: TGCGCCAGCGCGACCGACGGAGGGAATGAGCAGTTCTTC
CDR3 protein: CASATDGGNEQFF
CDR3 length: 13
D gene: NA
V gene: TRBV5-1
clone size: few
J gene: TRBJ2-1

CDR3 DNA: TGTGCCAGCAGTGGGATCGCTAGCGGGACCTACAATGAGCAGTTCTTC
CDR3 protein: CASSGIASGTYNEQFF
CDR3 length: 16
D gene: TRBD2
V gene: TRBV27
clone size: NA
J gene: TRBJ2-1

CDR3 DNA: TGTGCTAGTGGTTTGGGGACAGGGTCGGGCACTGAAGCTTTCTTT
CDR3 protein: CASGLGTGSGTEAFF
CDR3 length: 15
D gene: TRBD1
V gene: TRBV12-5
clone size: NA
J gene: TRBJ1-1

CDR3 DNA: TGCGCCAGCAGCCAAGATCAGGATGAGCAGTTCTTC
CDR3 protein: CASSQDQDEQFF
CDR3 length: 12
D gene: NA
V gene: TRBV4-1
clone size: few
J gene: TRBJ2-1

CDR3 DNA: TGTGCCAGCAGTTTAAGAGGACAGCCCTACAATGAGCAGTTCTTC
CDR3 protein: CASSLRGQPYNEQFF
CDR3 length: 15
D gene: NA
V gene: TRBV28
clone size: NA
J gene: TRBJ2-1

CDR3 DNA: TGCGCCAGCAGCCAAGTGACTAGCGGGGGCGACAATGAGCAGTTCTTC
CDR3 protein: CASSQVTSGGDNEQFF
CDR3 length: 16
D gene: TRBD2
V gene: TRBV4-1
clone size: once
J gene: TRBJ2-1

CDR3 DNA: TGCGCCAGCAGCCTGGACAGGGCGGCCGAGCAGTACTTC
CDR3 protein: CASSLDRAAEQYF
CDR3 length: 13
D gene: TRBD1
V gene: TRBV4-1
clone size: NA
J gene: TRBJ2-7

CDR3 DNA: TGTGCCAGCAGCCCCGAGGGTTTTGAAGCTTTCTTT
CDR3 protein: CASSPEGFEAFF
CDR3 length: 12
D gene: NA
V gene: TRBV14
clone size: few
J gene: TRBJ1-1

CDR3 DNA: TGTGCCAGCTCACCACAAGAGGGAGAGCAGTTCTTC
CDR3 protein: CASSPQEGEQFF
CDR3 length: 12
D gene: NA
V gene: TRBV18
clone size: NA
J gene: TRBJ2-1

CDR3 DNA: TGTGCCAGCAGACATCCCACAGGCCCTCAGCCCCAGCATTTT
CDR3 protein: CASRHPTGPQPQHF
CDR3 length: 14
D gene: NA
V gene: TRBV28
clone size: NA
J gene: TRBJ1-5

CDR3 DNA: TGTGCCAGCAGTTTGCCCAAGACAGGGGGGGAGACCCAGTACTTC
CDR3 protein: CASSLPKTGGETQYF
CDR3 length: 15
D gene: TRBD1
V gene: TRBV28
clone size: NA
J gene: TRBJ2-5

CDR3 DNA: TGTGCCAGCAGCTTAGATGGACTTTCCTACAATGAGCAGTTCTTC
CDR3 protein: CASSLDGLSYNEQFF
CDR3 length: 15
D gene: NA
V gene: TRBV11-3
clone size: NA
J gene: TRBJ2-1

CDR3 DNA: TGTGCCAGCAGCTCGGCCCCGGGGGACCAAGAGACCCAGTACTTC
CDR3 protein: CASSSAPGDQETQYF
CDR3 length: 15
D gene: NA
V gene: TRBV9
clone size: NA
J gene: TRBJ2-5

CDR3 DNA: TGCGCCAGCAGTCAATTAGGTCAGGTCAATCAGCCCCAGCATTTT
CDR3 protein: CASSQLGQVNQPQHF
CDR3 length: 15
D gene: NA
V gene: TRBV23-1
clone size: few
J gene: TRBJ1-5

CDR3 DNA: TGTGCCAGCAGGGAACCGGGGACAGGGGCGGTGGGGTGGTACTTC
CDR3 protein: CASREPGTGAVGWYF
CDR3 length: 15
D gene: TRBD1
V gene: TRBV6-5
clone size: NA
J gene: TRBJ2-7

CDR3 DNA: TGTGCCAGCAGCTCTTCCGGGACAGCACAAGAGACCCAGTACTTC
CDR3 protein: CASSSSGTAQETQYF
CDR3 length: 15
D gene: TRBD1
V gene: TRBV7-9
clone size: NA
J gene: TRBJ2-5

CDR3 DNA: TGTGCCAGCAGTGAACCGGGACATCACTCTGGAAACACCATATATTTT
CDR3 protein: CASSEPGHHSGNTIYF
CDR3 length: 16
D gene: NA
V gene: TRBV25-1
clone size: NA
J gene: TRBJ1-3

CDR3 DNA: TGTGCCAGCAGAGCAGGGACACTTTACAATGAGCAGTTCTTC
CDR3 protein: CASRAGTLYNEQFF
CDR3 length: 14
D gene: NA
V gene: TRBV6-1
clone size: NA
J gene: TRBJ2-1

CDR3 DNA: TGTGCCAGCAGTGAAATGGAGGGAAACACTGAAGCTTTCTTT
CDR3 protein: CASSEMEGNTEAFF
CDR3 length: 14
D gene: NA
V gene: TRBV6-1
clone size: NA
J gene: TRBJ1-1

CDR3 DNA: TGCGCCAGCACCAGGGATGAAGAGACCCAGTACTTC
CDR3 protein: CASTRDEETQYF
CDR3 length: 12
D gene: NA
V gene: TRBV5-1
clone size: NA
J gene: TRBJ2-5

CDR3 DNA: TGTGCCAGCTCACCCGCCGGGTCAACCCAAACGGACACTGAAGCTTTCTTT
CDR3 protein: CASSPAGSTQTDTEAFF
CDR3 length: 17
D gene: NA
V gene: TRBV18
clone size: few
J gene: TRBJ1-1

CDR3 DNA: TGTGCCAGCAGTGAATATTACAGCACTGAAGCTTTCTTT
CDR3 protein: CASSEYYSTEAFF
CDR3 length: 13
D gene: NA
V gene: TRBV25-1
clone size: few
J gene: TRBJ1-1

CDR3 DNA: TGTGCCTGGAGTGTGCAGGGGGCCCCCCGCGCGGGCTACACCTTC
CDR3 protein: CAWSVQGAPRAGYTF
CDR3 length: 15
D gene: TRBD1
V gene: TRBV30
clone size: NA
J gene: TRBJ1-2

CDR3 DNA: TGTGCCAGCAATGGACAGGGTCGTACCGGGGAGCTGTTTTTT
CDR3 protein: CASNGQGRTGELFF
CDR3 length: 14
D gene: TRBD1
V gene: TRBV2
clone size: NA
J gene: TRBJ2-2

CDR3 DNA: TGCGCCAGCAGCTTAGGGCAGGGGGCAACCGGGGAGCTGTTTTTT
CDR3 protein: CASSLGQGATGELFF
CDR3 length: 15
D gene: TRBD1
V gene: TRBV5-1
clone size: NA
J gene: TRBJ2-2

CDR3 DNA: TGTGCTAGTGGTTTCGACGGGGGTAACTCCTTC
CDR3 protein: CASGFDGGNSF
CDR3 length: 11
D gene: NA
V gene: TRBV12-5
clone size: NA
J gene: TRBJ1-2

CDR3 DNA: TGTGCCAGCAGCTCTACAGGGGGGACCGCCGAGCAGTACTTC
CDR3 protein: CASSSTGGTAEQYF
CDR3 length: 14
D gene: TRBD1
V gene: TRBV28
clone size: NA
J gene: TRBJ2-7